This paragraph reports one TCR beta chain. The entry originates in a study of blood T cells in healthy people across ages. Next came a second PCR, run for roughly 7 to 12 cycles, which used a sample-barcoded 5' primer along with a J-beta primer mix. Every individual sample yielded 2.5 million or more paired-end reads (each containing CDR3). TCRdb called the 5' RACE reads again in MiXCR, with one record for every CDR3 protein. The sample has about 900,000 distinct CDR3 sequences; roughly 43% are singletons. Sequencing was done on a sample of blood. This sequence originates from a man younger than 45 in good health.

The CDR3 reads CASSYPFEQFF. The DNA for the CDR3 is TGTGCCAGCAGCTACCCCTTTGAGCAGTTCTTC. The chain has TRBV11-2 and TRBJ2-1; no clear D. Germline V CDR1 and CDR2: SGHAT, FQNNGV. Trimming left V 4 bases short and J 9 bases short, with 7 bases between. This CDR3 region has 11 residues.